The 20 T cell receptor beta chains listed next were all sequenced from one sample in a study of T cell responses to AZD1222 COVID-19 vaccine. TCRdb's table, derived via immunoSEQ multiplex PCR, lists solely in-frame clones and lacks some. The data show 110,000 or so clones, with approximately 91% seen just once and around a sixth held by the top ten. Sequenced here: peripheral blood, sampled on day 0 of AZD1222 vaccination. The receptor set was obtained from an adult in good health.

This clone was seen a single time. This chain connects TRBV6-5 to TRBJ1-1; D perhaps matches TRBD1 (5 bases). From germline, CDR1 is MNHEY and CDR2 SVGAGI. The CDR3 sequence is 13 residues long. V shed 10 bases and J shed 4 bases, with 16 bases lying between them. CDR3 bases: TGTGCCACCTGGGGGGTTTTGGGCACTGAAGCTTTCTTT. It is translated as CATWGVLGTEAFF.

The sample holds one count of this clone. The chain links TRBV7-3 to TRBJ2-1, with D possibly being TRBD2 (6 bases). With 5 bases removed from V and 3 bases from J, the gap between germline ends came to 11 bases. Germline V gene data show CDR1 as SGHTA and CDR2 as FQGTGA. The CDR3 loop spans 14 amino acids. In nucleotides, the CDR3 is TGTGCCAGCAGCCCTGGGGGGAACTACAATGAGCAGTTCTTC. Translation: CASSPGGNYNEQFF.

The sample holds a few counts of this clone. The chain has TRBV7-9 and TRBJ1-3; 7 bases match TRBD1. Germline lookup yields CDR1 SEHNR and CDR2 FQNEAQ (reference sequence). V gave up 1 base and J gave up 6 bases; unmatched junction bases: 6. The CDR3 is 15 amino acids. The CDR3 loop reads CASSLGTDRVNTIYF. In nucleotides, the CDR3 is TGTGCCAGCAGCTTAGGAACCGACAGGGTAAACACCATATATTTT.

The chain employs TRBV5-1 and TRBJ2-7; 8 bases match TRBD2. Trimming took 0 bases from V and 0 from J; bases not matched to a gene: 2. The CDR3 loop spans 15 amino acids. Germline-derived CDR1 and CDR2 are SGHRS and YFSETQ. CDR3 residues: CASSLGAGDSYEQYF. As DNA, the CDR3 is TGCGCCAGCAGCTTGGGAGCGGGGGACTCCTACGAGCAGTACTTC.

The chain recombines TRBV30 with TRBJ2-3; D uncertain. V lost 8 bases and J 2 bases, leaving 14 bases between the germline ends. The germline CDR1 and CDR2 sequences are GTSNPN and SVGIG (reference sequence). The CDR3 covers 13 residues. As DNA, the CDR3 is TGTGCCGGCGCCTCCACTTACACAGATACGCAGTATTTT. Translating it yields CAGASTYTDTQYF. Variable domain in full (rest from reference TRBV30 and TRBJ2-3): SQTIHQWPATLVQPVGSPLSLECTVEGTSNPNLYWYRQAAGRGLQLLFYSVGIGQISSEVPQNLSASRPQDRQFILSSKKLLLSDSGFYLCAGASTYTDTQYFGPGTRLTVL.

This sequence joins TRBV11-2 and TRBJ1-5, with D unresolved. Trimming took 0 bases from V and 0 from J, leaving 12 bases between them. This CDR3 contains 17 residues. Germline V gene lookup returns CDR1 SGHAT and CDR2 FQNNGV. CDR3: CASSLDFWGVSNQPQHF. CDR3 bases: TGTGCCAGCAGCTTAGATTTTTGGGGTGTTAGCAATCAGCCCCAGCATTTT.

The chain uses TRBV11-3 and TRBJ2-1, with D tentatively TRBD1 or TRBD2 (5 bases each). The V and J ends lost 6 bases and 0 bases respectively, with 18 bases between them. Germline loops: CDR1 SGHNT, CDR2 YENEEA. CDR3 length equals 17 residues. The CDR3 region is CASRSWTVGGSYNEQFF. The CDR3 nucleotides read TGTGCCAGCAGATCCTGGACCGTTGGGGGCTCCTACAATGAGCAGTTCTTC.

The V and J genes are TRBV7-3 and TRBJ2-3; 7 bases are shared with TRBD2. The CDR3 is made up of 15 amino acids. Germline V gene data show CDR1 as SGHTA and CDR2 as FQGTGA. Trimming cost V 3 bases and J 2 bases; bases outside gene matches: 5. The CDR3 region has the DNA TGTGCCAGCAGCTTGGGGCTAGCGGACACAGATACGCAGTATTTT. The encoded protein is CASSLGLADTDTQYF.

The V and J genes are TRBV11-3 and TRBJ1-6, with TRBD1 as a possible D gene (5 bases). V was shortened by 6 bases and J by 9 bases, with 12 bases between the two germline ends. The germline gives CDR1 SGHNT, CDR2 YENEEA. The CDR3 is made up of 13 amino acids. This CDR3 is CASSRGLGSPLHF. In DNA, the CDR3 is TGTGCCAGCAGTCGGGGCTTGGGTTCACCCCTCCACTTT.

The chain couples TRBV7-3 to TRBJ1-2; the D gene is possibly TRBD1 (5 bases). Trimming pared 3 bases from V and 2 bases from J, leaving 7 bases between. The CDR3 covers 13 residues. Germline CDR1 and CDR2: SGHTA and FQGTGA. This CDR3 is CASSFGGNYGYTF. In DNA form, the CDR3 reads TGTGCCAGCAGCTTTGGGGGAAACTATGGCTACACCTTC.

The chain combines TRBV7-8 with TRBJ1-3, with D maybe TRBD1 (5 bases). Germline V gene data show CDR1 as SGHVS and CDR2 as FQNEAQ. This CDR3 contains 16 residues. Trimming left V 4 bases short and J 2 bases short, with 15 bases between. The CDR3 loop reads CASSSPRGGAGNTIYF. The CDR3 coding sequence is TGTGCCAGCAGCTCCCCCCGGGGGGGAGCTGGAAACACCATATATTTT.

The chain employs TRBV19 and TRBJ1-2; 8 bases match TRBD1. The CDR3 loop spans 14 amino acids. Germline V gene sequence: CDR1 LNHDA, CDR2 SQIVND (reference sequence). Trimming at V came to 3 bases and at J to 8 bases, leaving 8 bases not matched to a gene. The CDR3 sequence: CASSIPGTGGGYTF. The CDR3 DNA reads TGTGCCAGTAGTATCCCCGGGACAGGAGGCGGCTACACCTTC.

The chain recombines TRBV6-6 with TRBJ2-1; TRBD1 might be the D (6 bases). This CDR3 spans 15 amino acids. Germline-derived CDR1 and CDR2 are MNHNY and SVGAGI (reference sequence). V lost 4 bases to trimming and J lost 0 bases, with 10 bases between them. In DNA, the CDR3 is TGTGCCAGCAGTTTAGGGGGACCCTCCTACAATGAGCAGTTCTTC. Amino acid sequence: CASSLGGPSYNEQFF.

CDR3 in DNA: TGTGCCAGCAGCTTGGAGGGGGGGCGACGGGCTGAAGCTTTCTTT. Protein sequence: CASSLEGGRRAEAFF. The gene calls are TRBV5-4 and TRBJ1-1; D perhaps matches TRBD1 (6 bases). This CDR3 has 15 residues. Trimming removed 0 bases at V and 6 bases at J, with 15 bases between. CDR1 is SGHNT and CDR2 is YYREEE in the germline V gene (reference sequence).

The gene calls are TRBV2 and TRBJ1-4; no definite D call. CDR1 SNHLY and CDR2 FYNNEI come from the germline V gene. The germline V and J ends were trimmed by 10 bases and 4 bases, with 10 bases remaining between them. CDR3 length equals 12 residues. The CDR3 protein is CATQRFNEKLFF. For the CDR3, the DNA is TGTGCCACACAGCGATTTAATGAAAAACTGTTTTTT. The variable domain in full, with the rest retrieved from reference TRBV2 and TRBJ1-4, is EPEVTQTPSHQVTQMGQEVILRCVPISNHLYFYWYRQILGQKVEFLVSFYNNEISEKSEIFDDQFSVERPDGSNFTLKIRSTKLEDSAMYFCATQRFNEKLFFGSGTQLSVL.

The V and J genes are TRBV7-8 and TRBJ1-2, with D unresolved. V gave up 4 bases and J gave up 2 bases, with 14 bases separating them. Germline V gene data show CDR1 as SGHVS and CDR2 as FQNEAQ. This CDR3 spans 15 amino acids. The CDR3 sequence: CASSSPKGINYGYTF. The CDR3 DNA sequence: TGTGCCAGCAGCTCGCCCAAAGGTATCAACTATGGCTACACCTTC.

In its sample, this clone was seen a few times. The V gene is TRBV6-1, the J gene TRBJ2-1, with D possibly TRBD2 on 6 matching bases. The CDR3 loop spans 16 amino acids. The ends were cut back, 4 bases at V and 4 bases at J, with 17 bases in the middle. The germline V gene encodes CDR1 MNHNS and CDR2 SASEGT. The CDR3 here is CASSATGTGVYNEQFF. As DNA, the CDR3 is TGTGCCAGCAGTGCCACCGGGACTGGGGTATACAATGAGCAGTTCTTC.

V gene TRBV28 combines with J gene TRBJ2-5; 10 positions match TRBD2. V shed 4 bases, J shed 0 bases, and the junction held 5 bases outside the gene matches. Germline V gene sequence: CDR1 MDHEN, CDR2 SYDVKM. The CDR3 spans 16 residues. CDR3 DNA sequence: TGTGCCAGCAGTTCGGGACTAGCGCGGTACCAAGAGACCCAGTACTTC. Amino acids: CASSSGLARYQETQYF.

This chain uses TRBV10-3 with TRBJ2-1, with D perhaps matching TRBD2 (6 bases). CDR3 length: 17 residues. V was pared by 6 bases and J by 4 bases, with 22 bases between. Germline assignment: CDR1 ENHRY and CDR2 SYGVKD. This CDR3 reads CAISGSNRDLDYNEQFF. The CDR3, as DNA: TGTGCCATCAGCGGGTCTAACCGGGACTTAGATTACAATGAGCAGTTCTTC.

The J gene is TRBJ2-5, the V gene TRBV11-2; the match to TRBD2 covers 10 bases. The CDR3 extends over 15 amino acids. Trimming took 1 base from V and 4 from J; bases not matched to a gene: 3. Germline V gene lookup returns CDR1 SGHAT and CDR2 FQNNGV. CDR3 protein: CASSLGAGGPETQYF. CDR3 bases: TGTGCCAGCAGCTTAGGAGCGGGAGGGCCAGAGACCCAGTACTTC.